The 2 T cell receptor beta chains reported below all come from one sample, sequenced in a study of blood T cell repertoires in COVID-19. Method: immunoSEQ multiplex PCR; TCRdb's copy keeps in-frame clones and lacks some. The data contain fewer than 250,000 clones, about 80% of them singletons. The sample taken for sequencing was peripheral blood. The receptors shown here come from a woman aged 50 to 60 with acute or convalescent COVID-19.

Of note for this clone: Other nucleotide sequences from this sample produce the same CDR3. V and J are TRBV5-1 and TRBJ1-4; possibly TRBD1 for D (6 bases). Germline V CDR1 and CDR2: SGHRS, YFSETQ. Trimming took 2 bases from V and 6 from J, leaving 11 bases between them. The CDR3 runs to 14 residues. The CDR3 DNA reads TGCGCCAGCAGCTTACAGGGCCGCGATGAAAAACTGTTTTTT. Its translation is CASSLQGRDEKLFF.

The chain carries TRBV2 and TRBJ2-1; 11 positions match TRBD2. This CDR3 comprises 15 residues. The V segment lost 4 bases and the J segment 4 bases; nucleotides outside the gene matches: 3. Germline V lookup: CDR1 SNHLY, CDR2 FYNNEI. CDR3 coding DNA: TGTGCCAGCAGTGCCGGACTAGCGGGTTACAATGAGCAGTTCTTC. Translating it yields CASSAGLAGYNEQFF. Full variable domain (rest looked up from reference TRBV2 and TRBJ2-1): EPEVTQTPSHQVTQMGQEVILRCVPISNHLYFYWYRQILGQKVEFLVSFYNNEISEKSEIFDDQFSVERPDGSNFTLKIRSTKLEDSAMYFCASSAGLAGYNEQFFGPGTRLTVL.